The rows below give T cell receptor beta chains drawn from one sample of a study of T cell responses to AZD1222 COVID-19 vaccine. Using immunoSEQ multiplex PCR, the repertoire was profiled, and TCRdb retains in-frame clones only, with some absent. Among roughly 200,000 clones, 90% to 95% were seen once, and the ten largest hold approximately 1.8%. This sample comprised peripheral blood, obtained 28 days after the second AZD1222 dose. The receptors come from an adult who received the AZD1222 COVID-19 vaccine. Both conserved end residues are part of each CDR3. Size values are once, few and many counts, or a class for expanded clones, and some rows have none.

clone_size	v_call	j_call	cdr3_aa
-	TRBV6-6	TRBJ2-6	CASSQGHLQSGANVLTF
-	TRBV5-5	TRBJ2-7	CASSLDPGPYEQYF
-	TRBV6-2/TRBV6-3	TRBJ2-1	CASSYSPLAGGPTFDEQFF
-	TRBV6-5	TRBJ1-5	CASSYSSPGNQPQHF
-	TRBV6-1	TRBJ2-7	CASSEVFRGVLAGYF
-	TRBV21-1	TRBJ2-3	CASSTTGPGTDTQYF
-	TRBV9	TRBJ2-5	CASSVAGTVETQYF
-	TRBV7-2	TRBJ2-5	CASSLAGRGETQYF
-	TRBV5-1	TRBJ2-7	CASSLVVTGGYEQYF
once	TRBV5-1	TRBJ1-3	CASSLDGLSSGNTIYF
once	TRBV9	TRBJ1-2	CASSVDLGFYGYTF
-	TRBV7-2	TRBJ1-2	CASSSQSLRTLYGYTF
-	TRBV24-1	TRBJ2-1	CATSERTGSSYNEQFF
-	TRBV5-1	TRBJ1-4	CASSSTPANEKLFF
-	TRBV10-3	TRBJ1-1	CAIMAGMNTEAFF
-	TRBV14	TRBJ2-1	CASSQQGLNPYNEQFF
-	TRBV12-3/TRBV12-4	TRBJ2-6	CASRASGANVLTF
-	TRBV20-1	TRBJ2-5	CSARQSETQYF
-	TRBV18	TRBJ1-1	CASSAGASNTEAFF
-	TRBV7-9	TRBJ1-5	CASSLQGSDQPQHF
-	TRBV15	TRBJ2-2	CATGTGELFF
-	TRBV3-1/TRBV3-2	TRBJ2-5	CASSQAPGRIEETQYF